This TCR beta chain was captured in a study of T cell responses to AZD1222 COVID-19 vaccine. Sequencing was performed with immunoSEQ multiplex PCR; in TCRdb, only in-frame clones are kept and a portion is missing. In the table there are roughly 100,000 clones, 88% of which are singletons. The material was peripheral blood, obtained 28 days after the second AZD1222 dose. This sequence was found in an adult who received the AZD1222 COVID-19 vaccine.

CDR3 sequence: CASSLSTSDTQYF. The CDR3, as DNA: TGCGCCAGCAGCCTATCGACTTCGGATACGCAGTATTTT. This sequence joins TRBV4-1 and TRBJ2-3; D gene uncertain. Germline CDR1 MGHRA, CDR2 YSYEKL. Trimming removed 4 bases from V and 6 bases from J, with 11 bases in between. This CDR3 contains 13 residues.